Listed below are T cell receptor beta chains from one sample, sequenced in a study of blood T cell repertoires in COVID-19. The assay was immunoSEQ multiplex PCR, and TCRdb's table has in-frame clones only and misses some. The sample has roughly 200,000 clones; approximately 80% are singletons. The specimen was peripheral blood. Source of these receptors: a woman aged 40 to 50 with COVID-19, enrolled during active disease. CDR3s include the opening cysteine and the closing phenylalanine or tryptophan. D genes are given only for firm matches. Clone size, where shown, is once, few, many, or a class for clones that have expanded.

J,D,size,V,DNA,CDR3
TRBJ1-3,.,.,TRBV7-9,TGTGCCAGCACCGAACCCGCGGTTGACACCATATATTTT,CASTEPAVDTIYF
TRBJ1-3,.,.,TRBV10-1,TGCGCCAGCAGTGACCAGTCCTCTGGAAACACCATATATTTT,CASSDQSSGNTIYF
TRBJ1-3,.,few,TRBV5-5,TGTGCCAGCAGCTTGAGCGATGCCTCTGGAAACACCATATATTTT,CASSLSDASGNTIYF
TRBJ2-3,TRBD1,.,TRBV14,TGTGCCAGCAGCCCCCGCAGGGGGCTTAGTACAGATACGCAGTATTTT,CASSPRRGLSTDTQYF
TRBJ1-4,.,.,TRBV30,TGTGCCTGGAGTTCACAGTTATTTAATGAAAAACTGTTTTTT,CAWSSQLFNEKLFF
TRBJ1-5,.,.,TRBV19,TGTGCCAGTAGTATCGGACAGAGTAGCAATCAGCCCCAGCATTTT,CASSIGQSSNQPQHF
TRBJ2-1,.,.,TRBV29-1,TGCAGCGTTGATCGGGGCGCGGAGGGCTCCTACAATGAGCAGTTCTTC,CSVDRGAEGSYNEQFF
TRBJ1-2,.,.,TRBV4-2,TGTGCCAGCAGCCAAGTCGTTCTTCGGGGTCGGGACTATGGCTACACCTTC,CASSQVVLRGRDYGYTF
TRBJ2-7,.,.,TRBV9,TGTGCCAGCAGCGTAGGGACAGGTTCAGGGGGGTACGAGCAGTACTTC,CASSVGTGSGGYEQYF
TRBJ2-4,.,.,TRBV5-1,TGCGCCAGCAGTCCCCAGGAAGTGAGCAAAAACATTCAGTACTTC,CASSPQEVSKNIQYF
TRBJ2-1,TRBD1,.,TRBV4-1,TGCGCCAGCAGCCCCATAGACAGGGCATTCCCTAACAATGAGCAGTTCTTC,CASSPIDRAFPNNEQFF
TRBJ2-7,.,once,TRBV27,TGTGCCAGCAGTCCTCTCCTCGGCGAGCAGTACTTC,CASSPLLGEQYF
TRBJ1-3,TRBD1,.,TRBV3-1/TRBV3-2,TGTGCCAGCAGCCGACTACAGGGGGCTTTCGGAAACACCATATATTTT,CASSRLQGAFGNTIYF
TRBJ2-1,.,.,TRBV6-5,TGTGCCAGCAGTTACGCGAATCCTACCTACAATGAGCAGTTCTTC,CASSYANPTYNEQFF
TRBJ2-7,.,.,TRBV27,TGTGCCAGCAGTTTATACACGGGATCTGTTACCTACGAGCAGTACTTC,CASSLYTGSVTYEQYF
TRBJ1-6,TRBD1,.,TRBV7-9,TGTGCCAGCAGCTTATTTGGGACAGGGGGCGGGCCCCTCCACTTT,CASSLFGTGGGPLHF
TRBJ1-5,TRBD1,.,TRBV10-2,TGCGCCAGCAGTGACGGGACAGGGGGGCGTCAGCCCCAGCATTTT,CASSDGTGGRQPQHF
TRBJ2-7,.,.,TRBV3-1/TRBV3-2,TGTGCCAGCAGCCCGCAGGGCCACGAGCAGTACTTC,CASSPQGHEQYF
TRBJ1-6,.,.,TRBV7-8,TGTGCCAGCACCTTCTTGGGTTCAGGATCACCCCTCCACTTT,CASTFLGSGSPLHF
TRBJ2-1,.,.,TRBV21-1,TGTGCCAGCAGCACTGGACAGGGGGCGAATTACAATGAGCAGTTCTTC,CASSTGQGANYNEQFF
TRBJ2-5,TRBD1,.,TRBV30,TGTGCCTGGAGTGGAACAGGGGGCTTGGGTGAGACCCAGTACTTC,CAWSGTGGLGETQYF
TRBJ2-7,.,.,TRBV7-8,TGTGCCAGCAGCTTTACCGGGACTTCGTTCTCCTACGAGCAGTACTTC,CASSFTGTSFSYEQYF
TRBJ2-1,TRBD1,once,TRBV7-9,TGTGCCAGCAGAGCGACCGGGACAGTCGAGCAGTTCTTC,CASRATGTVEQFF
TRBJ2-3,.,.,TRBV6-5,TGTGCCAGCATAGCAACGGGGGATACGCAGTATTTT,CASIATGDTQYF
TRBJ2-1,TRBD1,.,TRBV10-2,TGCGCCAGCAGTATCGCGGGACAGGTCTACAATGAGCAGTTCTTC,CASSIAGQVYNEQFF
TRBJ1-6,.,.,TRBV4-1,TGCGCCAGCAGGAACGGCAGGGGAGATAATTCACCCCTCCACTTT,CASRNGRGDNSPLHF
TRBJ2-7,.,.,TRBV6-1,TGTGCCAGCAGTGAGGGCAGAAACTACGAGCAGTACTTC,CASSEGRNYEQYF